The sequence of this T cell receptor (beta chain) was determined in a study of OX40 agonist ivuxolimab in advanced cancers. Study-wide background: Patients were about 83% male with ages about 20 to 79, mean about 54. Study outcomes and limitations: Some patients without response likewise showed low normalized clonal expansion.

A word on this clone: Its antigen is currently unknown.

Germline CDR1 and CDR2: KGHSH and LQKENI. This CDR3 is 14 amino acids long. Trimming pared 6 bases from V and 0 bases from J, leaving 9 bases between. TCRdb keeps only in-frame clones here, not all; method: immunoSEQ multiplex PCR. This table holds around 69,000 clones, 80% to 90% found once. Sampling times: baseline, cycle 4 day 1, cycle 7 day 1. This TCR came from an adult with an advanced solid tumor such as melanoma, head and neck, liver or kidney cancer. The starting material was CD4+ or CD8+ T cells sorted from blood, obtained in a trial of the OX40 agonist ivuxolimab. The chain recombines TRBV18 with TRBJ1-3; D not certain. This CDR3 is CASSYTRSGNTIYF. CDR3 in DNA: TGTGCCAGCTCGTACACCCGCTCTGGAAACACCATATATTTT.